This T cell receptor beta chain emerged from a study of OX40 agonist ivuxolimab in advanced cancers. Generated by immunoSEQ multiplex PCR, the TCRdb table keeps only in-frame clones and is missing some. The sample has 25,000 or so clones; around 84% are singletons. Between the trimmed V and J ends, which lost 3 bases and 4 bases, there was a span of 4 bases. Germline V gives CDR1 SGHNT, CDR2 YYREEE (reference sequence). This CDR3 region has 11 residues. This clonotype was obtained from an adult with an advanced solid tumor such as melanoma, head and neck, liver or kidney cancer. The chain carries TRBV5-4 and TRBJ2-5; D not certain. The sequencing used CD4+ or CD8+ T cells sorted from blood, collected in a trial of the OX40 agonist ivuxolimab. For the CDR3, the DNA is TGTGCCAGCAGCTGGGGAGAGACCCAGTACTTC. This codes for CASSWGETQYF.